The 8 T cell receptor beta chains below come from one sample, sequenced in a study of T cell repertoires in cytomegalovirus infection. Their antigen targets remain unknown. In TCRdb, the reads were re-called with MiXCR into one record per CDR3 protein. The sample includes about 740,000 distinct CDR3 sequences, around 30% seen only once; the top ten take roughly 20%. This sample comprised cultured PBMCs, obtained from culture after CMV antigen stimulation. The receptors were sampled from a human donor in good health (CMV status not recorded). Some clones in this sample may be carry-over from other donors' samples.

This clonotype was found a few times. The chain's CDR3 is CASSPTDGQETQYF. The CDR3 nucleotides read TGTGCCAGCTCACCTACCGACGGGCAAGAGACCCAGTACTTC. The genes are TRBV18 and TRBJ2-5; D is unresolved. Germline V gene data show CDR1 as KGHSH and CDR2 as LQKENI. V lost 3 bases to trimming and J lost 2 bases, with 10 bases between them. CDR3 size: 14 residues.

The chain recombines TRBV2 with TRBJ2-7; D is unclear. The CDR3 totals 14 residues. Trimming left V 2 bases short and J 3 bases short, with 11 bases between. Germline CDR1 and CDR2: SNHLY and FYNNEI. The CDR3 reads CASSEQVGDYEQYF. DNA of the CDR3: TGTGCCAGCAGTGAACAAGTCGGAGACTACGAGCAGTACTTC.

This clonotype came up a few times. The J gene is TRBJ2-7, the V gene TRBV7-2, with TRBD2 identical over 13 bases. The J segment lost 2 bases and the V segment lost 5 bases, leaving 12 bases of the junction unmatched. The CDR3 loop spans 18 amino acids. The germline V gene encodes CDR1 SGHTA and CDR2 FQGNSA. CDR3 in DNA: TGTGCCAGCAGCAGGGGTACTAGCGGGAGGGCCTTAGCCTACGAGCAGTACTTC. It yields the protein CASSRGTSGRALAYEQYF.

The chain links TRBV7-2 to TRBJ2-3; 10 bases are a match to TRBD2. V trimming: 5 bases; J trimming: 0 bases; junction bases outside the gene matches: 2. CDR3 size: 15 residues. Per the germline V gene, CDR1 is SGHTA and CDR2 is FQGNSA. CDR3 protein: CASSTSGTSTDTQYF. Written as DNA, the CDR3 is TGTGCCAGCAGCACTAGCGGGACTAGCACAGATACGCAGTATTTT.

This rearrangement joins TRBV19 to TRBJ2-5; the D call may be TRBD1 or TRBD2 (6 bases each). V was trimmed by 1 base and J by 2 bases, leaving 14 bases between them. This CDR3 comprises 16 residues. Germline loops: CDR1 LNHDA, CDR2 SQIVND (reference sequence). The CDR3 region is CASSIGGDMGQETQYF. CDR3 DNA: TGTGCCAGTAGTATAGGGGGGGACATGGGGCAAGAGACCCAGTACTTC.

This clonotype was recorded at least ten times. The chain has TRBV7-9 and TRBJ1-2; D is unresolved. This CDR3 spans 12 amino acids. Germline lookup yields CDR1 SEHNR and CDR2 FQNEAQ (reference sequence). V was trimmed by 3 bases and J by 6 bases, leaving 8 bases between them. CDR3 coding DNA: TGTGCCAGCAGCTTGATCCGACATGGCTACACCTTC. Protein: CASSLIRHGYTF. The full variable domain, its missing parts supplied by reference TRBV7-9 and TRBJ1-2, is DTGVSQNPRHKITKRGQNVTFRCDPISEHNRLYWYRQTLGQGPEFLTYFQNEAQLEKSRLLSDRFSAERPKGSFSTLEIQRTEQGDSAMYLCASSLIRHGYTFGSGTRLTVV.

The chain combines TRBV18 with TRBJ2-1; D remains ambiguous. CDR1 is KGHSH, CDR2 LQKENI, per germline. Trimming stripped 4 bases from V and 1 base from J, with 11 bases between. CDR3 length: 15 residues. CDR3 nucleotides: TGTGCCAGCTCACGAAGCGTAGCATCCTACAATGAGCAGTTCTTC. This gives the protein CASSRSVASYNEQFF. Drawing the rest from reference TRBV18 and TRBJ2-1, the complete variable domain is NAGVMQNPRHLVRRRGQEARLRCSPMKGHSHVYWYRQLPEEGLKFMVYLQKENIIDESGMPKERFSAEFPKEGPSILRIQQVVRGDSAAYFCASSRSVASYNEQFFGPGTRLTVL.

V is TRBV20-1 and J is TRBJ1-5; D is perhaps TRBD1 (6 bases). Germline V gene sequence: CDR1 DFQATT, CDR2 SNEGSKA (reference sequence). The CDR3 runs 13 residues. Trimming took 6 bases from V and 3 from J, leaving 12 bases between them. CDR3 sequence (DNA): TGCAGTGCCTCTACAGGGACCAATCAGCCCCAGCATTTT. Protein sequence: CSASTGTNQPQHF.